The 8 T cell receptor beta chains reported below all come from one sample, sequenced in a study of CD8+ T cells in alopecia areata. Treatment indicated: oral pan-JAK inhibitor, 5-10 mg twice daily. RNA extraction was followed by reverse transcription into cDNA, which acted as the sequencing template. Some clones are missing from TCRdb's copy, which holds only in-frame ones; the method was immunoSEQ multiplex PCR. Of 150,000 to 200,000 clones listed, less than 70% were seen once; the top ten hold roughly 0.99%. The sample in question was CD4+ T cells sorted from blood, obtained at week 4, from a patient treated with tofacitinib. These receptor sequences come from a human donor with alopecia areata.

This clone was seen more than once but under ten times. The chain is built from TRBV30 and TRBJ1-5, with a possible D match to TRBD1 (5 bases). CDR1 and CDR2 from the germline V gene are GTSNPN and SVGIG (reference sequence). V lost 2 bases and J 7 bases, leaving 9 bases between the germline ends. This CDR3 spans 12 amino acids. The CDR3 reads CAWSLWGQPQHF. Here the CDR3 DNA reads TGTGCCTGGAGTTTGTGGGGCCAGCCCCAGCATTTT. Looking up the rest from reference TRBV30 and TRBJ1-5 gives the full variable domain: SQTIHQWPATLVQPVGSPLSLECTVEGTSNPNLYWYRQAAGRGLQLLFYSVGIGQISSEVPQNLSASRPQDRQFILSSKKLLLSDSGFYLCAWSLWGQPQHFGDGTRLSIL.

The chain joins TRBV7-2 to TRBJ1-1, with D perhaps TRBD1 (5 bases). V was cut by 2 bases and J by 10 bases, with 8 bases left in between. The length of the CDR3 is 11 residues. Germline lookup yields CDR1 SGHTA and CDR2 FQGNSA. The CDR3 region is CASSLTRGAFF. In DNA, the CDR3 is TGTGCCAGCAGCTTAACTAGGGGAGCTTTCTTT.

This chain joins TRBV5-1 and TRBJ1-2; 7 bases line up with TRBD1. CDR1 SGHRS and CDR2 YFSETQ come from the germline V gene. This CDR3 is built from 15 residues. The V segment lost 5 bases and the J segment 2 bases; nucleotides outside the gene matches: 9. This CDR3 reads CASSSGGQRNYGYTF. The CDR3 DNA follows: TGCGCCAGCAGTTCGGGGGGACAGCGGAACTATGGCTACACCTTC.

The genes are TRBV14 and TRBJ2-3; TRBD1 is a possible D gene (5 bases). The CDR3 length is 11 residues. Trimming cost V 7 bases and J 8 bases, with 10 bases left between them. Looked up from germline, CDR1 is SGHDN and CDR2 is FVKESK. CDR3 nucleotide sequence: TGTGCCAGCACCCAGGGCGGTACGCAGTATTTT. This translates into CASTQGGTQYF.

This clone was seen more than once but under ten times. The V and J genes are TRBV2 and TRBJ1-5; no definite D call. This CDR3 region has 15 residues. From germline, CDR1 is SNHLY and CDR2 FYNNEI. V lost 4 bases to trimming and J lost 3 bases, with 13 bases between them. The CDR3 DNA reads as TGTGCCAGCAGTGGTCTCGGAGGATCCAATCAGCCCCAGCATTTT. This gives the protein CASSGLGGSNQPQHF.

The V call is TRBV5-4, the J call TRBJ2-3; 15 bases map to TRBD2. Trimming took 5 bases from V and 1 from J; bases not matched to a gene: 8. The germline CDR1 and CDR2 sequences are SGHNT and YYREEE (reference sequence). The CDR3 covers 18 residues. Here the CDR3 reads CASSQGLAGGDGTDTQYF. The DNA of the CDR3 is TGTGCCAGCAGTCAGGGACTAGCGGGGGGCGATGGCACAGATACGCAGTATTTT.

The DNA of the CDR3 is TGCGCCAGCAGCTTGTTCATGGGGGTCTCCTACAATGAGCAGTTCTTC. Translating gives CASSLFMGVSYNEQFF. The V call is TRBV5-1, the J call TRBJ2-1; TRBD1 or TRBD2 may be the D gene (5 bases each). CDR3 length: 16 residues. In germline, CDR1 is SGHRS, CDR2 YFSETQ. V was trimmed by 1 base and J by 0 bases, leaving 11 bases between them.

The gene calls are TRBV30 and TRBJ1-2, with a possible D match to TRBD1 (5 bases). The germline V and J ends were trimmed by 1 base and 7 bases, with 10 bases remaining between them. Germline CDR1 GTSNPN, CDR2 SVGIG (reference sequence). This CDR3 has 12 residues. The CDR3 here is CAWSAGISGYTF. The CDR3 bases are TGTGCCTGGAGTGCAGGGATCTCTGGCTACACCTTC. The full variable domain, with the rest looked up from reference TRBV30 and TRBJ1-2, is SQTIHQWPATLVQPVGSPLSLECTVEGTSNPNLYWYRQAAGRGLQLLFYSVGIGQISSEVPQNLSASRPQDRQFILSSKKLLLSDSGFYLCAWSAGISGYTFGSGTRLTVV.